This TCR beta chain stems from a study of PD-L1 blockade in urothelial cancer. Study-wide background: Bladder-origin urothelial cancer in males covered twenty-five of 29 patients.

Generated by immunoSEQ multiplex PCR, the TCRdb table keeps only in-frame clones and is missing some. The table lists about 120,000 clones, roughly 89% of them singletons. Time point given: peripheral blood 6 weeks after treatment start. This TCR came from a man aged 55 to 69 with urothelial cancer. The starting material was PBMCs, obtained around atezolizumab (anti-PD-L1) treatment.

The CDR3 DNA follows: TGTGCCAGCAGTCTCGGACTAGCTCCCGATACGCAGTATTTT. It encodes CASSLGLAPDTQYF. This chain uses TRBV27 with TRBJ2-3; 8 bases fit TRBD2. CDR3 size: 14 residues. The V segment lost 5 bases and the J segment 6 bases; nucleotides outside the gene matches: 7. Germline lookup yields CDR1 MNHEY and CDR2 SMNVEV (reference sequence).